The 7 T cell receptor beta chains given below trace back to one sample, sequenced in a study of blood T cell repertoires in COVID-19 (dated by TCRdb to the early 2020s). Library preparation was by the immunoSEQ multiplex PCR assay. Imported from immuneACCESS, the table was reduced by TCRdb to in-frame sequences with V and J called. These copies leave out some clones; in studies compared against another copy, an unresolved V gene accounts for under half, and the cause of the remainder is not known. Present in this sample are over 100,000 clones, less than 90% of which were seen just once. The top ten clones comprise about 4% of the sample. Input material: PBMCs or T cells enriched from blood (not recorded which). These receptors all stem from a woman under 40 who had recovered from COVID-19.

The rearrangement joins TRBV28 to TRBJ1-2; the match to TRBD1 covers 8 bases. V dropped 7 bases and J dropped 7; count of bases not matched to a gene: 17. The CDR3 contains 16 residues. CDR1 is MDHEN, CDR2 SYDVKM, per germline. The CDR3 nucleotides read TGTGCCAGCAACAGGGACAGGACTGTCAATATTGGTGGCTACACCTTC. It yields the protein CASNRDRTVNIGGYTF.

J is TRBJ2-7 and V is TRBV27; 8 bases are shared with TRBD1. The CDR3 spans 14 residues. Trimming took 5 bases from V and 7 from J; bases not matched to a gene: 10. The germline gives CDR1 MNHEY, CDR2 SMNVEV (reference sequence). The CDR3 nucleotides read TGTGCCAGCAGTCGATTTCAGGGGGCGCGTGAGCAGTACTTC. It yields the protein CASSRFQGAREQYF.

The CDR3 DNA reads TGCGCCAGCAGCCAAGATAGGGCGGGAGGGCCGGAGACCCAGTACTTC. Translated: CASSQDRAGGPETQYF. This chain links TRBV4-3 with TRBJ2-5, with 9 bases that match TRBD2. V was clipped by 0 bases and J by 5 bases; unmatched bases: 7. There are 16 residues in the CDR3. Germline V gene data show CDR1 as LGHNA and CDR2 as YSLEER.

V is TRBV24-1 and J is TRBJ1-5; D remains ambiguous. The CDR3 is 14 residues long. Germline values: CDR1 KGHDR, CDR2 SFDVKD. V lost 4 bases and J lost 1, with 7 bases in between. The CDR3 is CATSEGGSNQPQHF. For the CDR3, the DNA is TGTGCCACCAGTGAAGGAGGGAGCAATCAGCCCCAGCATTTT.

This clone has just a few counts. V usage is TRBV30 and J usage is TRBJ2-3; possible D gene TRBD1, 5 bases. This CDR3 comprises 17 residues. The V and J ends lost 1 base and 0 bases respectively, with 17 bases between them. Per germline, CDR1 GTSNPN and CDR2 SVGIG (reference sequence). CDR3 sequence (DNA): TGTGCCTGGAGTGCAGAATATTGGGGCTATAGCACAGATACGCAGTATTTT. Translation: CAWSAEYWGYSTDTQYF.

This clone was counted once. The genes are TRBV9 and TRBJ2-7, with no clear D. V gave up 1 base and J gave up 1 base, with 9 bases separating them. This CDR3 spans 14 amino acids. CDR1 is SGDLS, CDR2 YYNGEE, per germline. The CDR3 nucleotides are TGTGCCAGCAGCGTAAGTCAAACTTCCTACGAGCAGTACTTC. Translated: CASSVSQTSYEQYF.

This clone appeared a few times. This chain joins TRBV3-1 (or the pseudogene TRBV3-2) and TRBJ2-7; D ambiguous. Germline CDR1 LGHDT, CDR2 YNNKEL (reference sequence). Trimming cost V 0 bases and J 7 bases, with 19 bases left between them. There are 16 residues in the CDR3. The CDR3 nucleotides are TGTGCCAGCAGCCAAGATATTGGCAGGTGGGTGGGTGAGCAGTACTTC. This encodes CASSQDIGRWVGEQYF.